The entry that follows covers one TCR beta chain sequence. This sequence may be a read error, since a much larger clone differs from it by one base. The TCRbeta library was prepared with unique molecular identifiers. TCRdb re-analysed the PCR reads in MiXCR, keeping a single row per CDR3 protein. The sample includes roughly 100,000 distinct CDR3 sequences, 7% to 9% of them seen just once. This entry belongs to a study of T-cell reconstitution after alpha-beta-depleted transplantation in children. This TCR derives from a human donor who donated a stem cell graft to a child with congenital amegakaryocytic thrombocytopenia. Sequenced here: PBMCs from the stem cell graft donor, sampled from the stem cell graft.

CDR3 DNA: TGTGCCAGCAGCTTAGAAATAGTAATAAACCGCGATGAGCAGTTCTTC. Translated, it gives CASSLEIVINRDEQFF. V gene TRBV7-9 combines with J gene TRBJ2-1; D is unresolved. The CDR3 contains 16 residues. V lost 1 base to trimming and J lost 8 bases, with 18 bases between them. CDR1 and CDR2 from the germline V gene are SEHNR and FQNEAQ (reference sequence).